This TCR beta chain was observed in a study of T-cell memory formation after mild COVID-19. Study background: Each donor largely had its own TCR clusters.

This clonotype was detected many times. TCRdb called the 5' RACE reads again in MiXCR, with one record for every CDR3 protein. Here the sample spans fewer than 50,000 distinct CDR3 sequences, around 10% being singletons. The sequence derives from a man aged 18 to 30 who had mild COVID-19 (a few samples of this study predate the infection). Cell type and time point are not known. Source material: PBMCs or a T cell subset sorted from them (not recorded which).

CDR3 DNA sequence: TGTGCCAGCAGTATGTCTGGGAGCGGGGGTGGCGTAGAGACCCAGTACTTC. Protein sequence: CASSMSGSGGGVETQYF. This chain uses TRBV27 with TRBJ2-5; 8 bases line up with TRBD2. There are 17 residues in the CDR3. The V segment lost 5 bases and the J segment 4 bases; nucleotides outside the gene matches: 15. Germline V lookup: CDR1 MNHEY, CDR2 SMNVEV (reference sequence).